The 11 T cell receptor beta chains presented below share a single source sample, sequenced in a study of cytomegalovirus exposure and HLA in healthy donors. The data were produced by immunoSEQ multiplex PCR, yet TCRdb's version contains in-frame clones alone and is incomplete. The table has some 200,000 clones, about 90% seen once; the top ten hold more than 1%. The sequenced sample was PBMCs. Every receptor here comes from a woman aged 18-35 years in good health and CMV-seronegative.

The chain joins TRBV14 to TRBJ2-5, with D perhaps TRBD2 (5 bases). V was cut by 0 bases and J by 2 bases, with 16 bases left in between. Germline loops: CDR1 SGHDN, CDR2 FVKESK. The CDR3 loop spans 17 amino acids. The CDR3 DNA sequence: TGTGCCAGCAGCCAAGATCCTCCGCGGGCAGGTCAAGAGACCCAGTACTTC. Its protein is CASSQDPPRAGQETQYF.

CDR3 amino acids: CASSFTTRLGSPLHF. CDR3 coding DNA: TGTGCCAGCAGTTTTACCACCAGGCTGGGTTCACCCCTCCACTTT. The chain links TRBV28 to TRBJ1-6; D not certain. The CDR3 runs 15 residues. V gave up 3 bases and J gave up 9 bases, with 15 bases separating them. CDR1 is MDHEN and CDR2 is SYDVKM in the germline V gene.

This clone was detected only once. This chain uses TRBV6-1 with TRBJ2-5, with D possibly being TRBD1 (5 bases). Germline CDR1 and CDR2: MNHNS and SASEGT. V was clipped by 7 bases and J by 2 bases, with 17 bases between them. CDR3 length equals 15 residues. As DNA, the CDR3 is TGTGCCAGCACCACCCTCCCAGGGAAACAAGAGACCCAGTACTTC. Its translation is CASTTLPGKQETQYF.

The chain joins TRBV19 to TRBJ1-5; D unresolved. Germline CDR1 reads LNHDA; CDR2 reads SQIVND (reference sequence). The CDR3 has 15 amino acids. Between the trimmed V and J ends, which lost 3 bases and 3 bases, there was a span of 12 bases. Here the CDR3 reads CASSIGVGINQPQHF. The CDR3 bases are TGTGCCAGTAGTATCGGGGTGGGGATCAATCAGCCCCAGCATTTT.

This sequence joins TRBV7-8 and TRBJ1-2; no reliable D call. The germline V gene has CDR1 SGHVS and CDR2 FQNEAQ. V lost 5 bases and J lost 4, with 32 bases in between. This CDR3 is built from 20 residues. As DNA, the CDR3 is TGTGCCAGCAGCCAATACGCAGGCGAATTAATTTGTCTTTCGGTCTATGGCTACACCTTC. Residues: CASSQYAGELICLSVYGYTF.

This clone showed up just once. CDR3: CASRGMVGTRTGNEQFF. CDR3 coding DNA: TGTGCCAGCAGAGGGATGGTTGGGACTAGGACCGGCAATGAGCAGTTCTTC. J is TRBJ2-1 and V is TRBV2, with TRBD2 identical over 8 bases. J lost 6 bases, V lost 6 bases, and 16 bases had no gene match. CDR3 length equals 17 residues. Germline CDR1 and CDR2: SNHLY and FYNNEI.

This clone was observed a single time. This chain joins TRBV6-6 and TRBJ1-6, with 9 positions matching TRBD1. V was clipped by 4 bases and J by 9 bases; unmatched bases: 4. The CDR3 totals 14 residues. Germline CDR1 reads MNHNY; CDR2 reads SVGAGI (reference sequence). The CDR3: CASSWTGDGSPLHF. CDR3 coding DNA: TGTGCCAGCAGTTGGACAGGGGATGGTTCACCCCTCCACTTT.

The V gene is TRBV18, the J gene TRBJ2-5, with 8 positions matching TRBD2. V shed 3 bases, J shed 5 bases, and the junction held 5 bases outside the gene matches. CDR1 and CDR2 from the germline V gene are KGHSH and LQKENI. This CDR3 spans 14 amino acids. The DNA for the CDR3 is TGTGCCAGCTCACCCAGCGGGGGTTGGGAGACCCAGTACTTC. This codes for CASSPSGGWETQYF.

For the CDR3, the DNA is TGTGCCAGCAGCTTAGCGGGACAGGGAGGCCCCGGGGAGCTGTTTTTT. Translated: CASSLAGQGGPGELFF. The genes are TRBV7-9 and TRBJ2-2; 9 nucleotides match TRBD1. From germline, CDR1 is SEHNR and CDR2 FQNEAQ (reference sequence). The CDR3 runs 16 residues. Unmatched junction bases numbered 5, after V lost 0 bases and J lost 6 bases.

This chain connects TRBV10-3 to TRBJ2-3; 8 positions agree with TRBD2. The CDR3 has 13 amino acids. With 7 bases clipped from V and 3 bases from J, the junction kept 3 bases outside the gene matches. Germline CDR1 reads ENHRY; CDR2 reads SYGVKD. The CDR3 reads CAITQRETDTQYF. For the CDR3, the DNA is TGTGCCATCACCCAGCGGGAGACAGATACGCAGTATTTT.

V is TRBV30 and J is TRBJ1-2; 8 positions match TRBD1. V trimming: 4 bases; J trimming: 2 bases; junction bases outside the gene matches: 6. CDR1 is GTSNPN and CDR2 is SVGIG in the germline V gene (reference sequence). The length of the CDR3 is 14 residues. Here the CDR3 DNA reads TGTGCCTGGAAACAGGACAGGGAAAACTATGGCTACACCTTC. Amino acids: CAWKQDRENYGYTF.